This T cell receptor beta chain comes out of a study of control samples from healthy donors and cancer patients. Germline lookup yields CDR1 MGHRA and CDR2 YSYEKL. The CDR3 contains 16 residues. V gave up 3 bases and J gave up 0 bases, with 14 bases separating them. Measured with immunoSEQ multiplex PCR; TCRdb has only the in-frame clones, and not every one. The repertoire holds about 120,000 clones, with more than 80% as singletons. The origin of this receptor is a man aged 50 to 59 in good health. V and J are TRBV4-1 and TRBJ1-1; D ambiguous. The sequencing input was blood. CDR3 in amino acids: CASSQPPATLNTEAFF. CDR3 nucleotides: TGCGCCAGCAGCCAGCCTCCAGCAACACTGAACACTGAAGCTTTCTTT.